These 29 T cell receptor beta chains came from one sample sequenced in a study of T cell responses to AZD1222 COVID-19 vaccine. Profiled with immunoSEQ multiplex PCR; TCRdb holds only in-frame clones, not every one. The data contain approximately 60,000 clones, around 85% of them seen just once; the ten biggest clones take up approximately 15%. The sequenced sample was peripheral blood, obtained on day 0 of AZD1222 vaccination. Every receptor here comes from an adult in good health.

CDR3 nucleotide sequence: TGTGCCAGCAGCAGCACCGGTGGCTACACCTTC. Protein product: CASSSTGGYTF. The V call is TRBV13, the J call TRBJ1-2; D uncertain. CDR1 is PRHDT and CDR2 is FYEKMQ in the germline V gene (reference sequence). The CDR3 is 11 amino acids. V was cut by 5 bases and J by 7 bases, with 8 bases left in between.

The chain employs TRBV15 and TRBJ2-3, with 8 positions matching TRBD2. The CDR3 consists of 13 residues. With 3 bases clipped from V and 9 bases from J, the junction kept 5 bases outside the gene matches. CDR1 and CDR2 from the germline V gene are LNHNV and YYDKDF (reference sequence). Here the CDR3 reads CATSRTSDTTQYF. For the CDR3, the DNA is TGTGCCACCAGCAGGACTAGCGATACAACGCAGTATTTT.

The CDR3 region has the DNA TGTGCCTGGCGTCTCGGGGCACCTGGCTACACCTTC. Its protein is CAWRLGAPGYTF. The chain combines TRBV30 with TRBJ1-2, with D possibly being TRBD1 (5 bases). This CDR3 has 12 amino acids. Germline-derived CDR1 and CDR2 are GTSNPN and SVGIG (reference sequence). V gave up 5 bases and J gave up 7 bases, with 14 bases separating them. Using reference TRBV30 and TRBJ1-2 for the parts outside the CDR3, the full variable domain is SQTIHQWPATLVQPVGSPLSLECTVEGTSNPNLYWYRQAAGRGLQLLFYSVGIGQISSEVPQNLSASRPQDRQFILSSKKLLLSDSGFYLCAWRLGAPGYTFGSGTRLTVV.

This chain joins TRBV6-5 and TRBJ1-1; D gene ambiguous. Germline loops: CDR1 MNHEY, CDR2 SVGAGI. Deletions cut 8 bases from V and 5 bases from J, with 12 bases between. This CDR3 region has 12 residues. The CDR3 nucleotides are TGTGCCAGCTCGGCGGTTGGTACTGAAGCTTTCTTT. It yields the protein CASSAVGTEAFF.

The chain recombines TRBV18 with TRBJ2-1; D tentatively reads TRBD1 or TRBD2 (6 bases each). Germline V gene lookup returns CDR1 KGHSH and CDR2 LQKENI. This CDR3 spans 14 amino acids. V lost 2 bases and J 7 bases, leaving 12 bases between the germline ends. CDR3 bases: TGTGCCAGCTCACCAGAAGGGGGGCGAAATGAGCAGTTCTTC. As protein: CASSPEGGRNEQFF.

The V call is TRBV5-1, the J call TRBJ2-7, with D possibly being TRBD1 (6 bases). In germline, CDR1 is SGHRS, CDR2 YFSETQ. The length of the CDR3 is 14 residues. Trimming cost V 4 bases and J 2 bases, with 13 bases left between them. The CDR3 reads CASSPDSTTYEQYF. Written as DNA, the CDR3 is TGCGCCAGCAGCCCGGACAGCACCACCTACGAGCAGTACTTC.

This rearrangement joins TRBV13 to TRBJ2-1, with 9 nucleotides matching TRBD2. CDR3 size: 16 residues. Per germline, CDR1 PRHDT and CDR2 FYEKMQ (reference sequence). The V segment lost 2 bases and the J segment 5 bases; nucleotides outside the gene matches: 7. In DNA, the CDR3 is TGTGCCAGCAGCTTAAGCGGGACTAGCTACGACAATGAGCAGTTCTTC. This codes for CASSLSGTSYDNEQFF.

The rearrangement links TRBV18 to TRBJ1-1; no clear D. This CDR3 has 13 amino acids. Trimming cost V 1 base and J 1 base, with 4 bases left between them. Germline assignment: CDR1 KGHSH and CDR2 LQKENI. The CDR3 DNA reads as TGTGCCAGCTCACCACAGGGGAACACTGAAGCTTTCTTT. Its protein is CASSPQGNTEAFF. The whole variable domain, filled in from reference TRBV18 and TRBJ1-1, reads NAGVMQNPRHLVRRRGQEARLRCSPMKGHSHVYWYRQLPEEGLKFMVYLQKENIIDESGMPKERFSAEFPKEGPSILRIQQVVRGDSAAYFCASSPQGNTEAFFGQGTRLTVV.

The genes are TRBV5-1 and TRBJ1-3; D gene ambiguous. Germline values: CDR1 SGHRS, CDR2 YFSETQ. V gave up 2 bases and J gave up 2 bases, with 11 bases separating them. This CDR3 contains 15 residues. CDR3 in amino acids: CASSLSGWTGNTIYF. CDR3 sequence (DNA): TGCGCCAGCAGCTTATCGGGGTGGACTGGAAACACCATATATTTT.

The rearrangement links TRBV18 to TRBJ1-3, with D perhaps TRBD1 (6 bases). The V end was cut by 3 bases, the J end by 0 bases, with 12 bases between. Per germline, CDR1 KGHSH and CDR2 LQKENI. The length of the CDR3 is 16 residues. The CDR3 sequence is CASSPTGSNSGNTIYF. The CDR3, as DNA: TGTGCCAGCTCACCGACAGGTTCCAACTCTGGAAACACCATATATTTT.

This chain links TRBV28 with TRBJ2-1; 7 bases agree with TRBD1. V shed 5 bases and J 9 bases; nucleotides not matched to a gene: 7. The germline gives CDR1 MDHEN, CDR2 SYDVKM. This CDR3 has 13 residues. In DNA form, the CDR3 reads TGTGCCAGCAGTCCCAGGGGGTGGGGTGAGCAGTTCTTC. Translation gives CASSPRGWGEQFF.

The CDR3 bases are TGTGCCAGCTCACCGAGGGGACTACCATACAATGAGCAGTTCTTC. Translated, it gives CASSPRGLPYNEQFF. The chain has TRBV18 and TRBJ2-1; 7 nucleotides line up with TRBD2. V lost 3 bases and J lost 4; bases outside the gene matches: 6. CDR3 length: 15 amino acids. The germline CDR1 and CDR2 sequences are KGHSH and LQKENI.

The rearrangement uses TRBV30 and TRBJ2-7; 8 bases fit TRBD2. Trimming cost V 4 bases and J 4 bases; bases outside gene matches: 3. The CDR3 totals 12 residues. Germline V lookup: CDR1 GTSNPN, CDR2 SVGIG (reference sequence). Written as DNA, the CDR3 is TGTGCCTGGACGGCTAGCGGGTACGAGCAGTACTTC. Translating it yields CAWTASGYEQYF.

This sequence joins TRBV29-1 and TRBJ2-1, with 12 bases identical to TRBD2. This CDR3 comprises 14 residues. The V gene's germline CDR1 is SQVTM and CDR2 ANQGSEA. V shed 6 bases and J 5 bases; nucleotides not matched to a gene: 5. The CDR3 region has the DNA TGCAGCGTCGGTGGACTAGCGGGAAACAATGAGCAGTTCTTC. This encodes CSVGGLAGNNEQFF.

The chain has TRBV28 and TRBJ1-3; D remains unclear. The CDR3 has 15 residues. V gave up 7 bases and J gave up 1 base, with 14 bases separating them. Per germline, CDR1 MDHEN and CDR2 SYDVKM. CDR3: CASTSRRRSGNTIYF. The CDR3, as DNA: TGTGCCAGCACCTCCCGTCGACGGTCTGGAAACACCATATATTTT. Supplemented by reference TRBV28 and TRBJ1-3, the full variable domain reads DVKVTQSSRYLVKRTGEKVFLECVQDMDHENMFWYRQDPGLGLRLIYFSYDVKMKEKGDIPEGYSVSREKKERFSLILESASTNQTSMYLCASTSRRRSGNTIYFGEGSWLTVV.

The chain carries TRBV6-1 and TRBJ2-7, with D maybe TRBD2 (5 bases). The V end was cut by 3 bases, the J end by 0 bases, with 12 bases between. Per the germline V gene, CDR1 is MNHNS and CDR2 is SASEGT. This CDR3 region has 15 residues. The CDR3 DNA reads TGTGCCAGCAGTGACCAGGAGGAGAGCTCCTACGAGCAGTACTTC. Encoded protein: CASSDQEESSYEQYF.

This chain links TRBV9 with TRBJ1-2; 7 bases are a match to TRBD1. V dropped 6 bases and J dropped 5; count of bases not matched to a gene: 10. Germline lookup yields CDR1 SGDLS and CDR2 YYNGEE. The CDR3 has 14 residues. The CDR3 DNA reads TGTGCCAGCAACCGACAGGGATCGGGTTATGGCTACACCTTC. It is translated as CASNRQGSGYGYTF.

The CDR3 DNA reads as TGTGCCAGCAGCCCCCTGGCTAGCGGGGGAGATACGCAGTATTTT. This gives the protein CASSPLASGGDTQYF. This chain connects TRBV9 to TRBJ2-3; 10 bases agree with TRBD2. This CDR3 region has 15 residues. The V gene end was trimmed by 4 bases and the J gene end by 5 bases; junction bases not matched to a gene: 7. Germline V gene sequence: CDR1 SGDLS, CDR2 YYNGEE.

The V gene is TRBV18, the J gene TRBJ2-1; TRBD2 aligns across 10 bases. Germline CDR1 is KGHSH and CDR2 is LQKENI. V lost 3 bases to trimming and J lost 0 bases; unmatched junction nucleotides: 11. The CDR3 runs to 19 residues. The DNA of the CDR3 is TGTGCCAGCTCACCCACTATGACTAGCGGGTATAGCTCCTACAATGAGCAGTTCTTC. Translating it yields CASSPTMTSGYSSYNEQFF.

The chain employs TRBV7-8 and TRBJ1-1; 7 nucleotides line up with TRBD1. This CDR3 is 15 amino acids long. V gave up 2 bases and J gave up 4 bases; unmatched junction bases: 7. Germline CDR1 and CDR2: SGHVS and FQNEAQ. The CDR3 loop is CASSLSSTGRTEAFF. In DNA, the CDR3 is TGTGCCAGCAGCTTATCCTCGACAGGGCGCACTGAAGCTTTCTTT.

DNA for the CDR3: TGTGCCAGCAGTGAGGGGGGACTTAAAGAGACCCAGTACTTC. It translates to CASSEGGLKETQYF. The chain links TRBV25-1 to TRBJ2-5; the D gene is possibly TRBD2 (6 bases). Trimming pared 3 bases from V and 3 bases from J, leaving 11 bases between. This CDR3 is built from 14 residues. Germline lookup yields CDR1 MGHDK and CDR2 SYGVNS.

This chain links TRBV11-2 with TRBJ2-3; D not resolved. Between the trimmed V and J ends, which lost 5 bases and 2 bases, there was a span of 23 bases. Germline V gene lookup returns CDR1 SGHAT and CDR2 FQNNGV. This CDR3 contains 18 residues. CDR3 coding DNA: TGTGCCAGCAGCCCCTTGGCCGGGCCCCCTGGCCTCACAGATACGCAGTATTTT. Its protein is CASSPLAGPPGLTDTQYF.

The rearrangement uses TRBV6-1 and TRBJ1-6; TRBD1 agrees at 7 bases. The CDR3 runs 16 residues. J lost 7 bases, V lost 1 base, and 7 bases had no gene match. Germline V CDR1 and CDR2: MNHNS, SASEGT. The CDR3 DNA reads TGTGCCAGCAGTGAAGAAGTGGGACAGCCCAATTCACCCCTCCACTTT. It translates to CASSEEVGQPNSPLHF.

This clone has a handful of counts. This chain joins TRBV6-4 and TRBJ2-2; 7 nucleotides match TRBD2. The junction had 3 bases not matched to a gene; V was cut back by 4 bases and J by 4 bases. The V gene's germline CDR1 is MRHNA and CDR2 SNTAGT. This CDR3 is 14 amino acids long. The CDR3 DNA reads as TGTGCCAGCAGTGCGGGGGGAGCCACCGGGGAGCTGTTTTTT. Translated, it gives CASSAGGATGELFF.

The CDR3 sequence is CATTPGSAEQYF. Written as DNA, the CDR3 is TGTGCCACCACGCCCGGGAGTGCCGAGCAGTACTTC. V gene TRBV11-2 combines with J gene TRBJ2-7, with D maybe TRBD2 (6 bases). Germline V lookup: CDR1 SGHAT, CDR2 FQNNGV. V was shortened by 10 bases and J by 6 bases, with 16 bases between the two germline ends. CDR3 length equals 12 residues.

The rearrangement uses TRBV28 and TRBJ1-5; D is unresolved. CDR3 length: 13 residues. With 5 bases removed from V and 1 base from J, the gap between germline ends came to 6 bases. Germline-derived CDR1 and CDR2 are MDHEN and SYDVKM. The CDR3 DNA reads TGTGCCAGCAGTCCGAACAGCAATCAGCCCCAGCATTTT. Its translation: CASSPNSNQPQHF.

The J gene is TRBJ1-6, the V gene TRBV28; 7 bases agree with TRBD1. Germline values: CDR1 MDHEN, CDR2 SYDVKM. The CDR3 totals 15 residues. V lost 3 bases, J lost 10 bases, and 9 bases stayed unmatched. CDR3 residues: CASSFSDRVGSPLHF. The CDR3 nucleotides are TGTGCCAGCAGTTTCTCCGACAGGGTCGGATCACCCCTCCACTTT.

This sequence joins TRBV18 and TRBJ2-7, with 8 bases aligning to TRBD1. This CDR3 is 16 amino acids long. The germline CDR1 and CDR2 sequences are KGHSH and LQKENI. The J segment lost 7 bases and the V segment lost 0 bases, leaving 11 bases of the junction unmatched. DNA of the CDR3: TGTGCCAGCTCACCACCGGTCTTCGCAGGGGGCAATGAGCAGTACTTC. Amino acids: CASSPPVFAGGNEQYF.

In its sample, this clone was seen once. V is TRBV15 and J is TRBJ1-5; a possible D gene is TRBD1 (5 bases). Per the germline V gene, CDR1 is LNHNV and CDR2 is YYDKDF (reference sequence). V was cut by 3 bases and J by 3 bases, with 9 bases left in between. The CDR3 runs to 14 residues. This CDR3 is CATSSGGSNQPQHF. CDR3 DNA sequence: TGTGCCACCAGCAGTGGGGGGTCCAATCAGCCCCAGCATTTT.